The clone carrying this T cell receptor (beta chain) was found a few times. This sample was taken from a study of cytomegalovirus exposure and HLA in healthy donors. Per germline, CDR1 SGHTA and CDR2 FQGNSA. After removal of 4 bases from V and 1 base from J, the junction contained 5 bases not matched to a gene. CDR3 length: 16 residues. PCR was performed using 60 Vbeta and 13 Jbeta primers. Profiling relied on immunoSEQ multiplex PCR, and the TCRdb table lists in-frame clones only, not all of them. The table has some 180,000 clones, about 80% seen once. Sequenced: PBMCs. This sequence was found in a woman aged 25 to 39 in good health and CMV-seronegative. This chain links TRBV7-2 with TRBJ2-2; 8 bases are a match to TRBD2. This chain's CDR3 is CASSYWTSRNTGELFF. The CDR3 DNA follows: TGTGCCAGCAGCTACTGGACTAGCAGGAACACCGGGGAGCTGTTTTTT.